This T cell receptor beta chain was obtained from a study of radiation and T cells in renal cell carcinoma. Data came from immunoSEQ multiplex PCR; TCRdb stores just in-frame clones and leaves some out. Among some 60,000 clones listed, 70% to 80% were seen once. Time point of the sample: blood 2 weeks post-SBRT. Specified treatment: 15 Gy SBRT to primary tumor, nephrectomy 4 weeks later. Whole-study results and caveats: Pretreatment tumor biopsies were lacking, so baseline clonotypes are unknown.

This clone showed up just once. What it binds is unknown. This CDR3 spans 15 amino acids. CDR1 SGDLS and CDR2 YYNGEE come from the germline V gene. Trimming removed 4 bases from V and 6 bases from J, with 18 bases in between. The source material was blood, sampled from a patient whose treatment included radiotherapy and nephrectomy. The chain combines TRBV9 with TRBJ2-3, with D maybe TRBD1 (5 bases). This TCR derives from a man in his 60s with renal cell carcinoma. As DNA, the CDR3 is TGTGCCAGCAGCTCGGATGGATTCTCAGGGGATACGCAGTATTTT. Amino acids: CASSSDGFSGDTQYF. Supplemented by reference TRBV9 and TRBJ2-3, the full variable domain reads DSGVTQTPKHLITATGQRVTLRCSPRSGDLSVYWYQQSLDQGLQFLIQYYNGEERAKGNILERFSAQQFPDLHSELNLSSLELGDSALYFCASSSDGFSGDTQYFGPGTRLTVL.